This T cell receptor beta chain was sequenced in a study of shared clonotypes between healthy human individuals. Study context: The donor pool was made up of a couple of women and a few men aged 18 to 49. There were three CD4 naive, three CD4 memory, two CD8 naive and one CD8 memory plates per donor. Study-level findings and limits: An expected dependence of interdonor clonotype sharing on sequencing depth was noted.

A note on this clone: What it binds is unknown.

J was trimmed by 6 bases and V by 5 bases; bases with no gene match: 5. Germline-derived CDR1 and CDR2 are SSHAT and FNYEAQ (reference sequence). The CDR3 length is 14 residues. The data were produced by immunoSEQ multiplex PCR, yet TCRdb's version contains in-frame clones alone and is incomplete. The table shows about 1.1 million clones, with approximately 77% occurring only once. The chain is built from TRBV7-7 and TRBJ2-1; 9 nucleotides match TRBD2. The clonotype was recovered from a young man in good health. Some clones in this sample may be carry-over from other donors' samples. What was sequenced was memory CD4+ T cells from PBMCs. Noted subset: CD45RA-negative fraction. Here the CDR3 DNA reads TGTGCCAGCAGCATTAGCGGGAGCAGCAATGAGCAGTTCTTC. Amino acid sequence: CASSISGSSNEQFF.